This entry lists 26 T cell receptor beta chains sequenced from one sample in a study of T-cell memory formation after mild COVID-19. MiXCR, applied by TCRdb to the 5' RACE reads, yields one record per CDR3 protein. The table lists 450,000 to 650,000 distinct CDR3 sequences, approximately 19% of them singletons. The specimen sequenced was PBMCs or a T cell subset sorted from them (not recorded which). These receptors all come from an adult woman who had mild COVID-19 (a few samples of this study predate the infection). Cell type and time point are not known.

The sample holds a few counts of this clonotype. J is TRBJ2-5 and V is TRBV12-3 or TRBV12-4, with D perhaps matching TRBD2 (5 bases). CDR3 length: 12 amino acids. V lost 6 bases to trimming and J lost 2 bases, with 7 bases between them. This chain's CDR3 is CASSGIQETQYF. The CDR3 region has the DNA TGTGCCAGCAGCGGGATACAAGAGACCCAGTACTTC.

The V and J genes are TRBV4-3 and TRBJ1-6, with unresolved D. Germline V CDR1 and CDR2: LGHNA, YSLEER. V was clipped by 0 bases and J by 7 bases, with 10 bases between them. The CDR3 is 15 amino acids. The CDR3 spells CASSQDLDANSPLHF. The CDR3 nucleotides read TGCGCCAGCAGCCAAGATCTCGACGCAAATTCACCCCTCCACTTT.

This clonotype came up a few times. V is TRBV20-1 and J is TRBJ2-1, with D tentatively TRBD1 or TRBD2 (5 bases each). The germline V gene has CDR1 DFQATT and CDR2 SNEGSKA (reference sequence). V shed 5 bases and J shed 2 bases, with 13 bases lying between them. This CDR3 spans 14 amino acids. The CDR3 reads CSASPGRPYNEQFF. Here the CDR3 DNA reads TGCAGTGCTTCACCGGGACGACCCTACAATGAGCAGTTCTTC.

The rearrangement links TRBV12-3 or TRBV12-4 to TRBJ1-1; 8 nucleotides align to TRBD1. With V trimmed by 6 bases and J by 3 bases, 9 bases remained unmatched. CDR3 length equals 15 residues. Here the CDR3 DNA reads TGTGCCAGCAGCGCCCCGACAGGGGAGGACACTGAAGCTTTCTTT. Translation: CASSAPTGEDTEAFF.

The V and J genes are TRBV19 and TRBJ2-1; possible D gene TRBD1, 5 bases. V lost 4 bases and J 3 bases, leaving 13 bases between the germline ends. Germline CDR1 is LNHDA and CDR2 is SQIVND (reference sequence). The CDR3 runs to 15 residues. DNA for the CDR3: TGTGCCAGTAGTAGTGTGTGGGGCCTCTACAATGAGCAGTTCTTC. It is translated as CASSSVWGLYNEQFF.

This chain joins TRBV2 and TRBJ2-1; 8 positions agree with TRBD2. V trimming: 2 bases; J trimming: 8 bases; junction bases outside the gene matches: 11. Germline V gene sequence: CDR1 SNHLY, CDR2 FYNNEI. The CDR3 contains 16 residues. CDR3 protein: CASSEWAGGSVDEQFF. DNA for the CDR3: TGTGCCAGCAGTGAATGGGCGGGGGGATCCGTAGATGAGCAGTTCTTC. The full variable domain, in which reference TRBV2 and TRBJ2-1 provide the parts outside the CDR3, is EPEVTQTPSHQVTQMGQEVILRCVPISNHLYFYWYRQILGQKVEFLVSFYNNEISEKSEIFDDQFSVERPDGSNFTLKIRSTKLEDSAMYFCASSEWAGGSVDEQFFGPGTRLTVL.

The chain is built from TRBV5-1 and TRBJ1-6, with D hard to call. Trimming pared 0 bases from V and 0 bases from J, leaving 10 bases between. CDR1 and CDR2 (germline): SGHRS, YFSETQ. This CDR3 has 17 amino acids. The CDR3 spells CASSLEAASSYNSPLHF. The DNA of the CDR3 is TGCGCCAGCAGCTTGGAGGCAGCAAGCTCCTATAATTCACCCCTCCACTTT.

This clonotype was counted between two and nine times. The chain carries TRBV5-5 and TRBJ2-1, with D perhaps being TRBD1 or TRBD2 (5 bases each). CDR1 and CDR2 from the germline V gene are SGHKS and YYEKEE (reference sequence). This CDR3 comprises 14 residues. V was shortened by 0 bases and J by 6 bases, with 10 bases between the two germline ends. CDR3 protein: CASSLAGTSNEQFF. CDR3 bases: TGTGCCAGCAGCTTGGCCGGGACGTCCAATGAGCAGTTCTTC.

This clonotype was counted only a few times. The chain employs TRBV19 and TRBJ2-1, with TRBD2 identical over 7 bases. CDR1 LNHDA and CDR2 SQIVND come from the germline V gene (reference sequence). The CDR3 loop spans 13 amino acids. The trim removed 5 bases at V and 4 bases at J, leaving 2 bases unmatched. In DNA, the CDR3 is TGTGCCAGTAGTCTAGCGGAATACAATGAGCAGTTCTTC. Its protein product is CASSLAEYNEQFF.

CDR3: CASTRGQGAYGYTF. DNA of the CDR3: TGTGCCAGCACCCGCGGGCAGGGTGCCTATGGCTACACCTTC. The chain is built from TRBV7-9 and TRBJ1-2, with D possibly being TRBD1 (5 bases). Deletions cut 7 bases from V and 4 bases from J, with 16 bases between. The CDR3 has 14 residues. Germline CDR1 SEHNR, CDR2 FQNEAQ (reference sequence).

The chain is built from TRBV5-5 and TRBJ2-7; perhaps TRBD1 as D (6 bases). The CDR3 spans 17 residues. Germline loops: CDR1 SGHKS, CDR2 YYEKEE (reference sequence). Trimming removed 0 bases from V and 0 bases from J, with 16 bases in between. CDR3 in amino acids: CASSLEGWDKSSYEQYF. The CDR3, as DNA: TGTGCCAGCAGCTTGGAGGGTTGGGACAAAAGCTCCTACGAGCAGTACTTC.

V gene TRBV20-1 combines with J gene TRBJ2-7; 8 positions match TRBD2. The V and J ends lost 5 bases and 5 bases, in that order; junction bases with no gene match: 11. There are 14 residues in the CDR3. Germline CDR1 DFQATT, CDR2 SNEGSKA (reference sequence). The CDR3: CSAQKAGAHHEQYF. The CDR3 nucleotides are TGCAGTGCTCAGAAAGCGGGGGCACACCACGAGCAGTACTTC.

The chain joins TRBV12-3 or TRBV12-4 to TRBJ1-2; 8 bases fit TRBD1. J lost 5 bases, V lost 7 bases, and 9 bases had no gene match. CDR3 length: 14 amino acids. The CDR3 protein is CASTPPGGFYGYTF. DNA for the CDR3: TGTGCCAGCACACCTCCAGGGGGCTTTTATGGCTACACCTTC.

This clonotype was seen a handful of times. This rearrangement joins TRBV18 to TRBJ1-4; 7 bases are shared with TRBD1. Losses at the gene ends were 1 base for V and 10 bases for J; bases not matched to a gene: 15. Per the germline V gene, CDR1 is KGHSH and CDR2 is LQKENI. The CDR3 has 17 residues. CDR3 sequence (DNA): TGTGCCAGCTCACCACGGACGACGGAAGGGGGCATACGAAAACTGTTTTTT. Residues: CASSPRTTEGGIRKLFF.

This clonotype was seen a handful of times. J is TRBJ2-6 and V is TRBV5-1; 11 positions agree with TRBD1. The CDR3 covers 18 residues. Germline CDR1 is SGHRS and CDR2 is YFSETQ. V shed 4 bases and J 2 bases; nucleotides not matched to a gene: 8. CDR3 region: CASSRGQGATAGANVLTF. The CDR3 nucleotides read TGCGCCAGCAGCCGAGGACAGGGGGCGACAGCTGGGGCCAACGTCCTGACTTTC.

For this clonotype: Compared with germline, one end of the junction differs, possibly owing to a read error. The V call is TRBV29-1, the J call TRBJ2-6, with D possibly being TRBD1 or TRBD2 (6 bases each). Germline-derived CDR1 and CDR2 are SQVTM and ANQGSEA. CDR3 length: 14 residues. The CDR3 sequence is CSVEGGSGANVLTF. As DNA, the CDR3 is TGCAGCGTCGAAGGGGGGTCTGGGGCCAACGTCCTGACTTTC.

This clonotype was counted only a few times. V usage is TRBV29-1 and J usage is TRBJ2-1; a weak D match, TRBD2 (6 bases). The CDR3 is 16 amino acids. Germline lookup yields CDR1 SQVTM and CDR2 ANQGSEA. Trimming removed 5 bases at V and 5 bases at J, with 22 bases between. CDR3 sequence: CSVRDPGTPSDNEQFF. For the CDR3, the DNA is TGCAGCGTTCGAGATCCCGGGACTCCCTCGGACAATGAGCAGTTCTTC.

This clonotype was detected a few times. The rearrangement uses TRBV29-1 and TRBJ2-3; either TRBD1 or TRBD2 may supply D (6 bases each). The germline V and J ends were trimmed by 3 bases and 0 bases, with 13 bases remaining between them. CDR1 is SQVTM and CDR2 is ANQGSEA in the germline V gene. The CDR3 spans 15 residues. The CDR3 nucleotides read TGCAGCGTTGAGTTGGGGGGCGATAGCACAGATACGCAGTATTTT. Translation: CSVELGGDSTDTQYF.

This chain links TRBV6-2 or TRBV6-3 with TRBJ2-7; a possible D gene is TRBD1 (6 bases). The CDR3 is made up of 13 amino acids. Trimming left V 2 bases short and J 4 bases short, with 9 bases between. Looked up from germline, CDR1 is MNHEY and CDR2 is SVGEGT. In nucleotides, the CDR3 is TGTGCCAGCAGTTACGTCAGGGGATACGAGCAGTACTTC. Protein product: CASSYVRGYEQYF.

The table lists this clonotype with a few counts. V and J are TRBV7-8 and TRBJ2-7; no reliable D call. The CDR3 is 14 residues long. CDR1 and CDR2 (germline): SGHVS, FQNEAQ. Trimming removed 1 base at V and 0 bases at J, with 7 bases between. The CDR3 DNA follows: TGTGCCAGCAGCTTAGATATCATCTCCTACGAGCAGTACTTC. The encoded protein is CASSLDIISYEQYF.

Turning to this clonotype: Relative to the germline gene, one junction end is altered; a read error may explain this. J is TRBJ2-2 and V is TRBV5-4; possibly TRBD2 for D (6 bases). CDR1 and CDR2 (germline): SGHNT, YYREEE (reference sequence). CDR3 size: 13 residues. The CDR3 DNA reads as TGTGCCAGCAGCTTAACTAGCCCCGGGGAGCGGTTTTTT. Translated: CASSLTSPGERFF.

This clonotype has at least ten counts. This chain uses TRBV12-3 or TRBV12-4 with TRBJ2-3, with D unresolved. The CDR3 is made up of 10 amino acids. Between the trimmed V and J ends, which lost 6 bases and 5 bases, there was a span of 3 bases. The CDR3: CASRGDTQYF. In DNA form, the CDR3 reads TGTGCCAGCAGGGGAGATACGCAGTATTTT.

The sample holds a few counts of this clonotype. This chain uses TRBV3-1 with TRBJ2-2, with 9 bases that match TRBD2. The trim removed 0 bases at V and 6 bases at J, leaving 5 bases unmatched. CDR3 size: 16 residues. Germline V gene data show CDR1 as LGHDT and CDR2 as YNNKEL (reference sequence). The CDR3 DNA reads TGTGCCAGCAGCCAAGAAGGTAGCGGGAGATCCGGGGAGCTGTTTTTT. This encodes CASSQEGSGRSGELFF. Based on the CDR3 plus reference TRBV3-1 and TRBJ2-2, the full variable domain is DTAVSQTPKYLVTQMGNDKSIKCEQNLGHDTMYWYKQDSKKFLKIMFSYNNKELIINETVPNRFSPKSPDKAHLNLHINSLELGDSAVYFCASSQEGSGRSGELFFGEGSRLTVL.

The chain employs TRBV20-1 and TRBJ2-1; D gene unclear. Between the trimmed V and J ends, which lost 4 bases and 7 bases, there was a span of 8 bases. The V gene's germline CDR1 is DFQATT and CDR2 SNEGSKA (reference sequence). CDR3 length: 11 amino acids. This CDR3 is CSATSVNEQFF. Written as DNA, the CDR3 is TGCAGTGCTACGAGTGTTAATGAGCAGTTCTTC.

This clonotype was counted a few times. The chain joins TRBV12-3 or TRBV12-4 to TRBJ1-2, with a tentative D call TRBD1 (6 bases). CDR3 length equals 12 residues. V was clipped by 10 bases and J by 8 bases, with 17 bases between them. As DNA, the CDR3 is TGTGCCATCGTCAGGGGCGGTGACGGCTACACCTTC. The encoded protein is CAIVRGGDGYTF.

J is TRBJ2-3 and V is TRBV6-5; 8 bases fit TRBD1. The CDR3 covers 21 residues. Germline CDR1 is MNHEY and CDR2 is SVGAGI. Trimming removed 2 bases from V and 0 bases from J; junction bases left unmatched: 19. The CDR3 nucleotides read TGTGCCAGCAGTTACGGGCCCCAGGGGGCGCGGGCTAGTCGAAGCACAGATACGCAGTATTTT. This encodes CASSYGPQGARASRSTDTQYF.